This T cell receptor (beta chain) was captured in a study of identical twins. Trimming at V came to 5 bases and at J to 6 bases, leaving 19 bases not matched to a gene. From germline, CDR1 is LNHDA and CDR2 SQIVND (reference sequence). The CDR3 runs 19 residues. On this clonotype itself: The antigen is not known.

Study findings and constraints: Conclusions leaned on cross-sectional statistical analysis and did not track the same donors over time. Potential partial confounding of zero-insertion analyses by invariant MAIT and iNKT cells was noted.

TCRdb reprocessed the 5' RACE reads with MiXCR, giving one entry per CDR3 protein. The sample yields 200,000 to 300,000 distinct CDR3 sequences, roughly 7% seen once. Separately, the same data were catalogued under a study of yellow fever vaccine responses in identical twins.

This sequence joins TRBV19 and TRBJ2-1; 10 positions match TRBD2. The TCR was taken from a woman aged 18 to 35 in good health. The sequencing sample was made of memory (CD45RO+) T cells sorted from blood. DNA of the CDR3: TGTGCCAGTAGTCTCCCGCGGCCTAGCGGGAGTTTCCAAGCCAATGAGCAGTTCTTC. It encodes CASSLPRPSGSFQANEQFF. The variable domain in full, completed from reference TRBV19 and TRBJ2-1, reads DGGITQSPKYLFRKEGQNVTLSCEQNLNHDAMYWYRQDPGQGLRLIYYSQIVNDFQKGDIAEGYSVSREKKESFPLTVTSAQKNPTAFYLCASSLPRPSGSFQANEQFFGPGTRLTVL.